One sample yielded the 7 T cell receptor beta chains listed below, sequenced in a study of T-cell memory formation after mild COVID-19. TCRdb redid the calling of the 5' RACE reads with MiXCR, one entry per CDR3 protein. In the table there are around 340,000 distinct CDR3 sequences, under 15% of which are singletons. The specimen sequenced was PBMCs or a T cell subset sorted from them (not recorded which). The receptors come from a man between 18 and 35 years old who had mild COVID-19 (a few samples of this study predate the infection). Cell type and time point are not known.

CDR3 in DNA: TGCGCCAGCAGCTTGGTTGGGGGAGAAGTTGGCTACACCTTC. This codes for CASSLVGGEVGYTF. This chain links TRBV5-1 with TRBJ1-2; a weak D match, TRBD1 (5 bases). Germline assignment: CDR1 SGHRS and CDR2 YFSETQ. The germline V and J ends were trimmed by 0 bases and 7 bases, with 13 bases remaining between them. The CDR3 length is 14 residues. The variable domain in full, completed from reference TRBV5-1 and TRBJ1-2, reads KAGVTQTPRYLIKTRGQQVTLSCSPISGHRSVSWYQQTPGQGLQFLFEYFSETQRNKGNFPGRFSGRQFSNSRSEMNVSTLELGDSALYLCASSLVGGEVGYTFGSGTRLTVV.

This clonotype was counted many times. The chain joins TRBV6-4 to TRBJ2-3; D is perhaps TRBD1 (6 bases). CDR3 length: 15 residues. With 3 bases removed from V and 3 bases from J, the gap between germline ends came to 13 bases. CDR1 and CDR2 (germline): MRHNA, SNTAGT. The CDR3 DNA sequence: TGTGCCAGCAGTGAAACCAGGGGTGGGACAGATACGCAGTATTTT. Translation: CASSETRGGTDTQYF.

The chain has TRBV4-3 and TRBJ1-1; 9 bases agree with TRBD1. J gave up 5 bases and V 3 bases, and 4 bases lay outside the gene matches. This CDR3 spans 14 amino acids. Germline-derived CDR1 and CDR2 are LGHNA and YSLEER. The chain's CDR3 is CASSHYRGHTEAFF. In nucleotides, the CDR3 is TGCGCCAGCAGCCATTACAGGGGGCATACTGAAGCTTTCTTT.

The chain has TRBV12-3 or TRBV12-4 and TRBJ1-5, with 8 positions matching TRBD1. This CDR3 comprises 14 residues. With V trimmed by 3 bases and J by 6 bases, 4 bases remained unmatched. The CDR3 is CASSFQGAGQPQHF. For the CDR3, the DNA is TGTGCCAGCAGTTTCCAGGGGGCAGGTCAGCCCCAGCATTTT.

The chain couples TRBV3-1 to TRBJ2-1, with D perhaps TRBD1 (6 bases). The CDR3 has 15 residues. Trimming removed 5 bases at V and 0 bases at J, with 11 bases between. Germline CDR1 is LGHDT and CDR2 is YNNKEL (reference sequence). CDR3 bases: TGTGCCAGCAGCGGGGGCCGGGGCTCCTACAATGAGCAGTTCTTC. Residues: CASSGGRGSYNEQFF.

The J gene is TRBJ2-4, the V gene TRBV9; a possible D gene is TRBD2 (7 bases). CDR1 is SGDLS, CDR2 YYNGEE, per germline. V was cut by 4 bases and J by 6 bases, with 17 bases left in between. The CDR3 contains 15 residues. CDR3 loop: CASSLWGGQGNIQYF. The DNA of the CDR3 is TGTGCCAGCAGCCTTTGGGGGGGGCAGGGAAACATTCAGTACTTC.

Concerning this clonotype: A read error may account for a junction end that differs from germline. The rearrangement links TRBV20-1 to TRBJ2-3; D may be TRBD1 or TRBD2 (5 bases each). Germline V CDR1 and CDR2: DFQATT, SNEGSKA (reference sequence). The CDR3 has 16 residues. CDR3 region: CSARDIVQPSTGTQYF. As DNA, the CDR3 is TGCAGTGCTAGAGATATTGTGCAGCCTAGCACAGGTACGCAGTATTTT.